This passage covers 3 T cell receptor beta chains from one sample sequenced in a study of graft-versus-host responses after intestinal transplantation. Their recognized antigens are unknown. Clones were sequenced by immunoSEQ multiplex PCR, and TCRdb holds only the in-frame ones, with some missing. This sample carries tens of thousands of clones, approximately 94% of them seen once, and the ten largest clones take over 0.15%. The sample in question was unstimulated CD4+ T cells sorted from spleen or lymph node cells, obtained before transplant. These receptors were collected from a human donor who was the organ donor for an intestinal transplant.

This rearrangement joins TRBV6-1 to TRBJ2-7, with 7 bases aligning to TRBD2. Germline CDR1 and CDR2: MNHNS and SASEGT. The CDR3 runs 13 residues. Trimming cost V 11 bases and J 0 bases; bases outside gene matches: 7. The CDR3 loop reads CAHGGKSSYEQYF. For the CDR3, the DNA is TGTGCCCACGGGGGGAAGAGCTCCTACGAGCAGTACTTC.

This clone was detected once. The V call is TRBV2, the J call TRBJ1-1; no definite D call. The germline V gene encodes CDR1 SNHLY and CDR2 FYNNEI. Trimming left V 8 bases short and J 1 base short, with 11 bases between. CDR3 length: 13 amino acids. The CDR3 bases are TGTGCCAGCTATCACTCGCAGAACACTGAAGCTTTCTTT. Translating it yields CASYHSQNTEAFF.

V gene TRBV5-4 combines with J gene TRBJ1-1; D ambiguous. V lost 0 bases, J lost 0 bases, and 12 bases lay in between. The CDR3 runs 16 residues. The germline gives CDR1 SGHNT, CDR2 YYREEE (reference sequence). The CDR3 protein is CASSLGGKVVNTEAFF. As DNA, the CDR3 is TGTGCCAGCAGCTTGGGAGGGAAGGTAGTGAACACTGAAGCTTTCTTT. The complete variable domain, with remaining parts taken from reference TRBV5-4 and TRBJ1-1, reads ETGVTQSPTHLIKTRGQQVTLRCSSQSGHNTVSWYQQALGQGPQFIFQYYREEENGRGNFPPRFSGLQFPNYSSELNVNALELDDSALYLCASSLGGKVVNTEAFFGQGTRLTVV.